One and the same sample provided the 30 T cell receptor beta chains below, sequenced in a study of cytomegalovirus exposure and HLA in healthy donors. The PCR employed 60 Vbeta primers together with 13 Jbeta primers. TCRdb's copy holds only in-frame clones and misses some; the assay was immunoSEQ multiplex PCR. The sample comprises about 140,000 clones, roughly 70% of which are singletons, and about 9.4% rests with the top ten. The sequenced material came from PBMCs. The receptors were gathered from a man aged 25 to 45 in good health and CMV-seropositive.

J is TRBJ1-1 and V is TRBV11-2, with 9 positions matching TRBD1. From germline, CDR1 is SGHAT and CDR2 FQNNGV. This CDR3 contains 16 residues. V shed 0 bases and J 4 bases; nucleotides not matched to a gene: 6. CDR3 loop: CASSLETGGWTTEAFF. The CDR3 DNA reads as TGTGCCAGCAGCTTAGAGACAGGGGGTTGGACCACTGAAGCTTTCTTT.

The chain has TRBV28 and TRBJ1-3, with D possibly being TRBD1 (5 bases). The germline V and J ends were trimmed by 8 bases and 4 bases, with 15 bases remaining between them. This CDR3 spans 14 amino acids. Per germline, CDR1 MDHEN and CDR2 SYDVKM. The CDR3 DNA is TGTGCCAGCTTCTCCCAGGGTCGAGGAAACACCATATATTTT. Its translation: CASFSQGRGNTIYF.

The rearrangement joins TRBV7-9 to TRBJ2-3; 12 bases line up with TRBD2. V shed 5 bases and J 5 bases; nucleotides not matched to a gene: 8. Germline CDR1 is SEHNR and CDR2 is FQNEAQ (reference sequence). CDR3 length equals 16 residues. In DNA, the CDR3 is TGTGCCAGCAGCATCCTAGCGGGAGGGCCGGAAGATACGCAGTATTTT. This sequence encodes CASSILAGGPEDTQYF.

This chain connects TRBV10-2 to TRBJ1-3; TRBD1 is a possible D gene (5 bases). The CDR3 extends over 15 amino acids. The ends were cut back, 6 bases at V and 0 bases at J, with 12 bases in the middle. Germline lookup yields CDR1 WSHSY and CDR2 SAAADI. The CDR3 bases are TGCGCCAGCAGGAGGGACTCTGACTCTGGAAACACCATATATTTT. It encodes CASRRDSDSGNTIYF.

The rearrangement uses TRBV30 and TRBJ1-2; TRBD1 matches at 7 bases. CDR1 GTSNPN and CDR2 SVGIG come from the germline V gene (reference sequence). CDR3 length: 12 amino acids. Unmatched junction bases numbered 6, after V lost 3 bases and J lost 8 bases. The CDR3 coding sequence is TGTGCCTGGAGGATTAACAGGGGAGGCTACACCTTC. Encoded protein: CAWRINRGGYTF. Full variable domain (rest looked up from reference TRBV30 and TRBJ1-2): SQTIHQWPATLVQPVGSPLSLECTVEGTSNPNLYWYRQAAGRGLQLLFYSVGIGQISSEVPQNLSASRPQDRQFILSSKKLLLSDSGFYLCAWRINRGGYTFGSGTRLTVV.

J is TRBJ2-3 and V is TRBV4-1; D may be TRBD2 (6 bases). V lost 2 bases to trimming and J lost 4 bases, with 16 bases between them. This CDR3 spans 16 amino acids. Germline CDR1 reads MGHRA; CDR2 reads YSYEKL. CDR3 protein: CASSQFSAGSADTQYF. The CDR3 nucleotides read TGCGCCAGCAGCCAATTTTCTGCGGGATCCGCAGATACGCAGTATTTT.

This clone was recorded only once. The gene calls are TRBV7-2 and TRBJ2-7; no firm D call. Germline CDR1 reads SGHTA; CDR2 reads FQGNSA. Trimming shortened V by 1 base and J by 3 bases, and 10 bases separated the two germline ends. The CDR3 loop spans 14 amino acids. The DNA for the CDR3 is TGTGCCAGCAGCTTAGGGGCCCGCAGCTACGAGCAGTACTTC. Its protein product is CASSLGARSYEQYF.

The rearrangement joins TRBV6-6 to TRBJ1-1; D is ambiguous. Germline lookup yields CDR1 MNHNY and CDR2 SVGAGI (reference sequence). This CDR3 has 15 amino acids. Deletions cut 0 bases from V and 1 base from J, with 9 bases between. The CDR3 here is CASSYSEGTNTEAFF. The CDR3 region has the DNA TGTGCCAGCAGTTACTCTGAGGGAACGAACACTGAAGCTTTCTTT.

The rearrangement joins TRBV18 to TRBJ1-4; D possibly corresponds to TRBD1 (5 bases). Trimming cost V 0 bases and J 1 base, with 9 bases left between them. The CDR3 extends over 16 amino acids. Germline V gene sequence: CDR1 KGHSH, CDR2 LQKENI. The CDR3 DNA is TGTGCCAGCTCACCACCGGCAGGGCGAACTAATGAAAAACTGTTTTTT. Protein sequence: CASSPPAGRTNEKLFF.

The rearrangement uses TRBV9 and TRBJ2-3; the match to TRBD1 covers 7 bases. This CDR3 contains 15 residues. Germline V lookup: CDR1 SGDLS, CDR2 YYNGEE. V lost 0 bases to trimming and J lost 4 bases; unmatched junction nucleotides: 5. The CDR3 reads CASSVERGLADTQYF. Here the CDR3 DNA reads TGTGCCAGCAGCGTAGAAAGGGGGCTAGCAGATACGCAGTATTTT.

The chain has TRBV27 and TRBJ2-7, with 7 bases lining up with TRBD1. Per the germline V gene, CDR1 is MNHEY and CDR2 is SMNVEV (reference sequence). V shed 1 base and J 1 base; nucleotides not matched to a gene: 1. CDR3 size: 14 residues. Here the CDR3 reads CASSLFRGSYEQYF. CDR3 sequence (DNA): TGTGCCAGCAGTTTATTCAGGGGGTCCTACGAGCAGTACTTC.

J is TRBJ1-3 and V is TRBV28; no clear D gene. Germline lookup yields CDR1 MDHEN and CDR2 SYDVKM. Trimming stripped 5 bases from V and 0 bases from J, with 8 bases between. The CDR3 extends over 14 amino acids. The CDR3 protein is CASSPLSSGNTIYF. CDR3 coding DNA: TGTGCCAGCAGTCCACTAAGCTCTGGAAACACCATATATTTT.

This clone has just one count. The CDR3 DNA is TGCGCCAGCAGTCTTCAAACTAGTACAGGGGCCAACGTCCTGACTTTC. It specifies CASSLQTSTGANVLTF. V and J are TRBV23-1 and TRBJ2-6; possible D gene TRBD2, 5 bases. TRBV23-1 is an open reading frame, and its role is uncertain. V was clipped by 4 bases and J by 4 bases, with 14 bases between them. This CDR3 is built from 16 residues.

A few counts support this clone. The same CDR3 arises from other DNA sequences in this sample as well. The chain is built from TRBV30 and TRBJ2-3; 11 nucleotides line up with TRBD2. J lost 2 bases, V lost 8 bases, and 3 bases had no gene match. The V gene's germline CDR1 is GTSNPN and CDR2 SVGIG (reference sequence). The CDR3 is 13 residues long. The DNA of the CDR3 is TGTGCCGGGACTAGCGGATCCACAGATACGCAGTATTTT. Amino acids: CAGTSGSTDTQYF.

With regard to this clone: Other DNA sequences in this specimen translate into the identical CDR3. The chain combines TRBV28 with TRBJ1-3; D may be TRBD1 (5 bases). Per germline, CDR1 MDHEN and CDR2 SYDVKM. The CDR3 extends over 14 amino acids. The V and J ends lost 6 bases and 2 bases respectively, with 11 bases between them. CDR3 in amino acids: CASRLGQPGNTIYF. In DNA form, the CDR3 reads TGTGCCAGCAGGTTGGGGCAGCCTGGAAACACCATATATTTT. The full variable domain, its missing parts supplied by reference TRBV28 and TRBJ1-3, is DVKVTQSSRYLVKRTGEKVFLECVQDMDHENMFWYRQDPGLGLRLIYFSYDVKMKEKGDIPEGYSVSREKKERFSLILESASTNQTSMYLCASRLGQPGNTIYFGEGSWLTVV.

The V gene is TRBV2, the J gene TRBJ2-2; 7 bases match TRBD2. The CDR3 is made up of 15 amino acids. The germline CDR1 and CDR2 sequences are SNHLY and FYNNEI. J gave up 6 bases and V 7 bases, and 11 bases lay outside the gene matches. The CDR3 region has the DNA TGTGCCAGCACTGTAGCTAGCGGAATCTCCGGGGAGCTGTTTTTT. Encoded protein: CASTVASGISGELFF.

The chain has TRBV2 and TRBJ1-2; D unclear. V lost 3 bases to trimming and J lost 8 bases, with 10 bases between them. Germline CDR1 and CDR2: SNHLY and FYNNEI. This CDR3 is built from 12 residues. The CDR3 sequence: CASSDRLGGYTF. For the CDR3, the DNA is TGTGCCAGCAGTGACAGATTGGGCGGCTACACCTTC.

The CDR3 bases are TGTGCCAGCAGCTTGGGCGGGACTAGCGGGGTGGCAGATACGCAGTATTTT. It encodes CASSLGGTSGVADTQYF. This chain connects TRBV5-5 to TRBJ2-3, with TRBD2 identical over 13 bases. V shed 0 bases, J shed 4 bases, and the junction held 5 bases outside the gene matches. Germline V gives CDR1 SGHKS, CDR2 YYEKEE (reference sequence). CDR3 length: 17 residues.

The chain carries TRBV6-6 and TRBJ1-1, with a weak D call TRBD1 (6 bases). Per the germline V gene, CDR1 is MNHNY and CDR2 is SVGAGI (reference sequence). This CDR3 comprises 15 residues. Trimming cost V 0 bases and J 2 bases, with 10 bases left between them. The CDR3 loop reads CASSYSGTTNTEAFF. The DNA for the CDR3 is TGTGCCAGCAGTTACTCCGGGACAACCAACACTGAAGCTTTCTTT.

V usage is TRBV18 and J usage is TRBJ2-3, with a possible D match to TRBD1 (5 bases). Per the germline V gene, CDR1 is KGHSH and CDR2 is LQKENI. This CDR3 region has 16 residues. Deletions cut 3 bases from V and 1 base from J, with 14 bases between. CDR3 sequence: CASSPSQEGGTDTQYF. The CDR3 DNA follows: TGTGCCAGCTCACCTTCTCAGGAAGGGGGCACAGATACGCAGTATTTT.

This clone was detected a few times. The genes are TRBV2 and TRBJ1-5, with D maybe TRBD1 (6 bases). The CDR3 loop spans 16 amino acids. The germline V and J ends were trimmed by 8 bases and 2 bases, with 19 bases remaining between them. Germline CDR1 is SNHLY and CDR2 is FYNNEI. DNA of the CDR3: TGTGCCAGCTTGGGGACAAGTGACTTGGGCAATCAGCCCCAGCATTTT. This translates into CASLGTSDLGNQPQHF.

This clone was recorded once. The rearrangement links TRBV10-2 to TRBJ1-3; 9 nucleotides align to TRBD1. V dropped 8 bases and J dropped 2; count of bases not matched to a gene: 10. This CDR3 has 16 residues. In germline, CDR1 is WSHSY, CDR2 SAAADI. Here the CDR3 reads CASRSGTGNTGNTIYF. CDR3 DNA sequence: TGCGCCAGCCGGTCCGGGACAGGGAATACTGGAAACACCATATATTTT.

The V and J genes are TRBV7-9 and TRBJ2-7, with D maybe TRBD2 (5 bases). CDR1 and CDR2 from the germline V gene are SEHNR and FQNEAQ (reference sequence). The CDR3 runs 13 residues. Trimming took off 5 bases at V and 7 bases at J, with 15 bases between the two ends. This chain's CDR3 is CASSPVGSTEQYF. CDR3 nucleotides: TGTGCCAGCAGCCCCGTGGGGAGTACAGAGCAGTACTTC.

The chain links TRBV13 to TRBJ1-6; no reliable D call. Germline V gives CDR1 PRHDT, CDR2 FYEKMQ (reference sequence). Trimming left V 5 bases short and J 6 bases short, with 5 bases between. The CDR3 runs to 12 residues. The CDR3 DNA reads as TGTGCCAGCAGCCGGAGTAATTCACCCCTCCACTTT. It is translated as CASSRSNSPLHF.

The chain couples TRBV30 to TRBJ2-2; 14 nucleotides match TRBD2. V was pared by 7 bases and J by 6 bases, with 13 bases of the junction left unmatched. Germline-derived CDR1 and CDR2 are GTSNPN and SVGIG (reference sequence). The CDR3 totals 17 residues. CDR3 in DNA: TGTGCCTCTCCCCCGGGACTAGCGGGAGTAAGCGCCGGGGAGCTGTTTTTT. It is translated as CASPPGLAGVSAGELFF. Combining the CDR3 with reference TRBV30 and TRBJ2-2 gives the whole variable domain SQTIHQWPATLVQPVGSPLSLECTVEGTSNPNLYWYRQAAGRGLQLLFYSVGIGQISSEVPQNLSASRPQDRQFILSSKKLLLSDSGFYLCASPPGLAGVSAGELFFGEGSRLTVL.

The chain is built from TRBV6-5 and TRBJ2-1, with TRBD2 identical over 7 bases. CDR3 length: 14 amino acids. In germline, CDR1 is MNHEY, CDR2 SVGAGI. The junction had 9 bases not matched to a gene; V was cut back by 3 bases and J by 10 bases. The CDR3 coding sequence is TGTGCCAGCAGTTATGGACTAGACAAGGGCGAGCAGTTCTTC. This encodes CASSYGLDKGEQFF.

This chain links TRBV9 with TRBJ1-4; D is undetermined. The CDR3 consists of 15 residues. Germline CDR1 is SGDLS and CDR2 is YYNGEE. The ends were cut back, 3 bases at V and 0 bases at J, with 9 bases in the middle. CDR3 sequence (DNA): TGTGCCAGCAGCGCCCTCGGTGCAACTAATGAAAAACTGTTTTTT. As protein: CASSALGATNEKLFF.

This clone was seen only a few times. This chain links TRBV28 with TRBJ2-1; 7 bases are shared with TRBD1. CDR1 and CDR2 (germline): MDHEN, SYDVKM. The J segment lost 4 bases and the V segment lost 8 bases, leaving 5 bases of the junction unmatched. The CDR3 loop spans 13 amino acids. The CDR3 loop is CASGRDSYNEQFF. In DNA, the CDR3 is TGTGCCAGCGGCCGGGACAGTTACAATGAGCAGTTCTTC.

The chain combines TRBV19 with TRBJ2-7, with 11 bases aligning to TRBD2. The trim removed 5 bases at V and 2 bases at J, leaving 5 bases unmatched. The CDR3 is made up of 15 amino acids. Germline CDR1 LNHDA, CDR2 SQIVND (reference sequence). As DNA, the CDR3 is TGTGCCAGTAGTTTCGCTAGCGGGAGGACCTACGAGCAGTACTTC. This codes for CASSFASGRTYEQYF.

The gene calls are TRBV4-1 and TRBJ1-2; D is possibly TRBD1 (5 bases). Germline values: CDR1 MGHRA, CDR2 YSYEKL. Trimming pared 3 bases from V and 4 bases from J, leaving 15 bases between. The CDR3 covers 15 residues. The CDR3: CASSQGLGGIYGYTF. The DNA for the CDR3 is TGCGCCAGCAGCCAGGGACTGGGGGGTATCTATGGCTACACCTTC.